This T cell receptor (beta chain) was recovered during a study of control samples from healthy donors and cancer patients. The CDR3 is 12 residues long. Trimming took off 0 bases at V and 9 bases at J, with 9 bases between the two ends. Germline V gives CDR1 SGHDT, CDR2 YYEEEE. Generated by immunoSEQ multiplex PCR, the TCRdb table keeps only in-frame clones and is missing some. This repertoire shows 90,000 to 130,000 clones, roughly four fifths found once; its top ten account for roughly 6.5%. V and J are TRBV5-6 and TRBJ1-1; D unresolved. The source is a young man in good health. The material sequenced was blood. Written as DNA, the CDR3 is TGTGCCAGCAGCTTGGTGTCCTCAAAAGCTTTCTTT. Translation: CASSLVSSKAFF.